This passage covers 20 T cell receptor beta chains from one sample sequenced in a study of blood T cell repertoires in COVID-19. TCRdb's table, derived via immunoSEQ multiplex PCR, lists solely in-frame clones and lacks some. The data show 80,000 to 95,000 clones, around 87% seen once. What was sequenced was peripheral blood. All receptors come from a human donor in a cohort sampled during active COVID-19.

The chain joins TRBV18 to TRBJ1-1; D may be TRBD1 (6 bases). Trimming cost V 3 bases and J 3 bases, with 14 bases left between them. The CDR3 loop spans 15 amino acids. Germline CDR1 reads KGHSH; CDR2 reads LQKENI. CDR3 DNA sequence: TGTGCCAGCTCACCCCGGACAGCGGAGGACACTGAAGCTTTCTTT. Protein: CASSPRTAEDTEAFF.

The rearrangement links TRBV7-2 to TRBJ1-3, with D possibly being TRBD1 (6 bases). Germline assignment: CDR1 SGHTA and CDR2 FQGNSA. The CDR3 sequence is 17 residues long. Trimming shortened V by 3 bases and J by 4 bases, and 19 bases separated the two germline ends. The CDR3 DNA follows: TGTGCCAGCAGCTTTTTGACACAGGGTTCGGCGGGAAACACCATATATTTT. It specifies CASSFLTQGSAGNTIYF.

The V gene is TRBV29-1, the J gene TRBJ2-7, with D perhaps TRBD1 (5 bases). CDR1 is SQVTM and CDR2 is ANQGSEA in the germline V gene. This CDR3 is 13 amino acids long. V was clipped by 5 bases and J by 1 base, with 12 bases between them. The CDR3 loop is CSVMQGSSYEQYF. CDR3 bases: TGCAGCGTTATGCAGGGATCATCCTACGAGCAGTACTTC.

The chain links TRBV19 to TRBJ2-7, with 9 positions matching TRBD1. V lost 2 bases and J lost 4; bases outside the gene matches: 9. The CDR3 loop spans 16 amino acids. Germline assignment: CDR1 LNHDA and CDR2 SQIVND (reference sequence). This CDR3 is CASSIRSGTGTYEQYF. In nucleotides, the CDR3 is TGTGCCAGTAGTATAAGGAGTGGGACAGGGACGTACGAGCAGTACTTC.

The gene calls are TRBV4-1 and TRBJ2-3, with TRBD2 as a possible D gene (7 bases). CDR3 length equals 16 residues. Looked up from germline, CDR1 is MGHRA and CDR2 is YSYEKL. The germline V and J ends were trimmed by 1 base and 5 bases, with 16 bases remaining between them. CDR3 residues: CASSQVGGGRGDTQYF. In DNA form, the CDR3 reads TGCGCCAGCAGCCAAGTTGGGGGGGGCCGTGGAGATACGCAGTATTTT.

V usage is TRBV14 and J usage is TRBJ2-7, with TRBD1 matching 10 bases. The trim removed 3 bases at V and 2 bases at J, leaving 4 bases unmatched. This CDR3 is 15 amino acids long. Germline V gene sequence: CDR1 SGHDN, CDR2 FVKESK. CDR3 nucleotides: TGTGCCAGCAGCCAGGGACAGGGGATAACCTACGAGCAGTACTTC. This translates into CASSQGQGITYEQYF.

This rearrangement joins TRBV11-3 to TRBJ2-1; D gene uncertain. Germline CDR1 and CDR2: SGHNT and YENEEA. CDR3 size: 14 residues. The V end lost 3 bases, the J end lost 7 bases, and 13 bases lay between the germline ends. CDR3 bases: TGTGCCAGCAGCTTTGATGGAGTTGAGAATGAGCAGTTCTTC. Its protein product is CASSFDGVENEQFF.

The chain employs TRBV11-1 and TRBJ1-2; 10 positions agree with TRBD1. The CDR3 contains 14 residues. V trimming: 4 bases; J trimming: 4 bases; junction bases outside the gene matches: 3. Germline values: CDR1 SGHAT, CDR2 FQDESV (reference sequence). DNA for the CDR3: TGTGCCAGCAGCTACTGGACAGGGGGCTATGGCTACACCTTC. Residues: CASSYWTGGYGYTF.

The chain combines TRBV7-2 with TRBJ1-6; TRBD1 matches 9 bases. Germline CDR1 reads SGHTA; CDR2 reads FQGNSA. The length of the CDR3 is 17 residues. J was trimmed by 7 bases and V by 3 bases; bases with no gene match: 10. The CDR3 spells CASSFYRGLGRNSPLHF. The CDR3 region has the DNA TGTGCCAGCAGCTTTTACAGGGGGCTTGGAAGGAATTCACCCCTCCACTTT. The full variable domain, with the rest looked up from reference TRBV7-2 and TRBJ1-6, is GAGVSQSPSNKVTEKGKDVELRCDPISGHTALYWYRQSLGQGLEFLIYFQGNSAPDKSGLPSDRFSAERTGGSVSTLTIQRTQQEDSAVYLCASSFYRGLGRNSPLHFGNGTRLTVT.

The chain links TRBV4-1 to TRBJ1-3; maybe TRBD1 (5 bases). CDR1 and CDR2 from the germline V gene are MGHRA and YSYEKL. V gave up 1 base and J gave up 4 bases, with 11 bases separating them. This CDR3 contains 15 residues. CDR3 nucleotides: TGCGCCAGCAGCCAAGGGGGGGGTTTCGGAAACACCATATATTTT. Residues: CASSQGGGFGNTIYF.

This clone was seen just once. The CDR3 DNA is TGTGCCAGCAGCCAAGAGGTGAGCGGCTACACCTTC. Amino acids: CASSQEVSGYTF. The V call is TRBV3-1 (or the pseudogene TRBV3-2), the J call TRBJ1-2; the D is unclear. The CDR3 spans 12 residues. V lost 0 bases and J lost 8, with 7 bases in between. Per the germline V gene, CDR1 is LGHDT and CDR2 is YNNKEL (reference sequence).

The chain combines TRBV18 with TRBJ1-4; no definite D call. The germline CDR1 and CDR2 sequences are KGHSH and LQKENI. The CDR3 runs 15 residues. With 2 bases removed from V and 7 bases from J, the gap between germline ends came to 14 bases. The CDR3 nucleotides are TGTGCCAGCTCACCAGGGAGCTCGGGTCCTGAAAAACTGTTTTTT. It translates to CASSPGSSGPEKLFF.

V is TRBV28 and J is TRBJ2-4, with TRBD1 identical over 10 bases. The ends lost 6 bases at V and 6 bases at J; junction bases unmatched: 5. The germline V gene encodes CDR1 MDHEN and CDR2 SYDVKM. The CDR3 is 14 residues long. The CDR3 loop reads CASRLGQGGNIQYF. Here the CDR3 DNA reads TGTGCCAGCAGACTTGGACAGGGGGGAAACATTCAGTACTTC. The full variable domain, completed using reference TRBV28 and TRBJ2-4, is DVKVTQSSRYLVKRTGEKVFLECVQDMDHENMFWYRQDPGLGLRLIYFSYDVKMKEKGDIPEGYSVSREKKERFSLILESASTNQTSMYLCASRLGQGGNIQYFGAGTRLSVL.

The gene calls are TRBV3-1 (or the pseudogene TRBV3-2) and TRBJ2-7; 15 bases match TRBD2. The CDR3 runs to 16 residues. Losses at the gene ends were 5 bases for V and 5 bases for J; bases not matched to a gene: 7. Germline V gene sequence: CDR1 LGHDT, CDR2 YNNKEL (reference sequence). Written as DNA, the CDR3 is TGTGCCAGCAGCAAGACCGGGACTAGCGGGGGGAACGAGCAGTACTTC. Encoded protein: CASSKTGTSGGNEQYF.

This clone was found once. The chain combines TRBV27 with TRBJ2-1; the match to TRBD1 covers 8 bases. V lost 5 bases and J lost 8; bases outside the gene matches: 14. The CDR3 length is 16 residues. The germline V gene encodes CDR1 MNHEY and CDR2 SMNVEV (reference sequence). The CDR3 bases are TGTGCCAGCAGTGCAACCCTGACGGACAGGGCCCATGAGCAGTTCTTC. It translates to CASSATLTDRAHEQFF.

The rearrangement uses TRBV3-1 (or the pseudogene TRBV3-2) and TRBJ2-5; 7 nucleotides agree with TRBD2. With V trimmed by 7 bases and J by 5 bases, 10 bases remained unmatched. Germline loops: CDR1 LGHDT, CDR2 YNNKEL (reference sequence). This CDR3 has 14 amino acids. The CDR3 region is CASNPDGGRETQYF. The CDR3 DNA reads TGTGCCAGCAACCCGGACGGGGGGAGGGAGACCCAGTACTTC.

This clone was seen just once. V gene TRBV7-9 combines with J gene TRBJ2-5, with 10 bases aligning to TRBD1. CDR1 and CDR2 (germline): SEHNR, FQNEAQ (reference sequence). V was pared by 5 bases and J by 2 bases, with 2 bases of the junction left unmatched. The CDR3 has 14 amino acids. The chain's CDR3 is CASSRTGGQETQYF. The CDR3 bases are TGTGCCAGCAGCCGGACAGGGGGACAAGAGACCCAGTACTTC.

CDR3 region: CAIKRGLDQETQYF. For the CDR3, the DNA is TGTGCCATCAAACGCGGACTGGATCAAGAGACCCAGTACTTC. The chain recombines TRBV10-3 with TRBJ2-5, with a possible D match to TRBD2 (5 bases). The CDR3 runs to 14 residues. Trimming took off 7 bases at V and 2 bases at J, with 14 bases between the two ends. The germline CDR1 and CDR2 sequences are ENHRY and SYGVKD.

This clone occurred a few times. The rearrangement uses TRBV7-9 and TRBJ1-6, with D uncertain. In germline, CDR1 is SEHNR, CDR2 FQNEAQ (reference sequence). CDR3 length: 14 residues. Trimming took 1 base from V and 5 from J, leaving 6 bases between them. The CDR3 DNA follows: TGTGCCAGCAGCTTAGGTAGAGATAATTCACCCCTCCACTTT. This encodes CASSLGRDNSPLHF.

The chain links TRBV19 to TRBJ1-2, with D perhaps matching TRBD1 (6 bases). Germline-derived CDR1 and CDR2 are LNHDA and SQIVND (reference sequence). This CDR3 is 13 amino acids long. V lost 3 bases to trimming and J lost 4 bases, with 9 bases between them. CDR3 in amino acids: CASSITGSYGYTF. The CDR3 region has the DNA TGTGCCAGTAGTATTACAGGGAGCTATGGCTACACCTTC.